Listed here is a single T cell receptor beta chain. Its target antigen remains unknown. No much larger clone is present one base from it, and per-base qualities are unavailable. The immunoSEQ Assay, a bias-controlled multiplex PCR, was used to amplify TCRbeta CDR3 regions from genomic DNA. In the source study's methods: Within the assay, amplification of reference gene primers was used to estimate how many nucleated cells each sample contained. To quantify the absolute abundance of each unique TCRbeta CDR3 rearrangement, sequence reads were collapsed and filtered. For each sample, productive Simpson clonality was calculated as the square root of Simpson's diversity index across productive rearrangements. This is the immuneACCESS table as TCRdb keeps it, with only in-frame sequences that have V and J called. A part of the clones is gone; compared with another copy, unresolved V genes explain less than half, and the rest is unexplained. That table is the source of V, J and clone size, and D and trimming were worked out from the DNA. The table for this sample lists 150,000 to 160,000 clones; roughly 89% of them were counted only once. The top ten clonotypes cover around 0.55% of the sample.

These data belong to a study of blood T cell repertoires in COVID-19 (dated by TCRdb to 2020 to 2021). At the level of the whole study: Collaborator samples came from the United States, Italy and Spain and covered acute and convalescent phases of COVID-19. The material from the prospective study consisted of cDNA or gDNA derived from T cells, B-cell-depleted T cells, or PBMCs. Subjects who had been exposed to COVID-19, were actively infected with it, or had recovered from it provided the deeply sampled blood TCRbeta repertoires that made up the dataset. A freely available public database, intended as a resource for researchers studying the immune response to SARS-CoV-2, is where the repertoires were released. Samples were obtained from the ongoing ImmuneRACE study (first 160 participants) and from 950 to 1,500 subjects provided by 6 global collaborators. Nearly every sample came with metadata listing a de-identified subject ID, COVID-19 status, age in years and sex. Where available, HLA class I and class II types were taken from metadata supplied by the sample provider and were not determined by assay-based typing.

Germline trimming: 2 bases from V, 3 bases from J; junction bases outside gene matches: 2. The CDR3 numbers 14 residues from cysteine through phenylalanine. Just the 42-base CDR3 DNA is kept, in frame starting at base 1. The germline V gene yields WSHSY for CDR1 and SAAADI for CDR2. What the work shows at the level of the full study, not this receptor alone: Clinical and demographic metadata were provided uncurated, with the amount varying by source and participant.

The collaborating institutions used their own protocols to collect whole blood in K2EDTA tubes. For TCRbeta analysis, collaborator samples were shipped as frozen whole blood, as isolated PBMCs, or as DNA extracted from either sample type. The receptor's source is a man in his forties or fifties with acute or convalescent COVID-19. The V and J genes are TRBV10-2 and TRBJ2-3; the central 7 bases match TRBD2. Sequencing was done on a sample of peripheral blood. In nucleotides, the sequence is TGCGCCAGCAGTGAGACGCGGGGGACAGATACGCAGTATTTT. This gives the protein CASSETRGTDTQYF.